Sequencing of this T cell receptor beta chain was carried out in a study of blood T cells in healthy people across ages. With respect to this clonotype: Germline and junction disagree at one end, which may indicate a read error.

CDR3 length: 14 residues. CDR1 is SGHRS and CDR2 is YFSETQ in the germline V gene. A sample-barcoded 5' primer and a J-beta primer mix were used in a second PCR of roughly 7 to 12 cycles. TCRdb re-analysed the 5' RACE reads in MiXCR, keeping a single row per CDR3 protein. The sample lists more than 500,000 distinct CDR3 sequences, 27% occurring once. This chain uses TRBV5-1 with TRBJ2-5, with D tentatively TRBD2 (6 bases). Source material: blood. The receptor's source is a woman aged 65 to 85 in good health. CDR3 protein: CASSFAGNQGTQYF. DNA for the CDR3: TGCGCCAGCAGCTTCGCGGGGAACCAAGGGACCCAGTACTTC.